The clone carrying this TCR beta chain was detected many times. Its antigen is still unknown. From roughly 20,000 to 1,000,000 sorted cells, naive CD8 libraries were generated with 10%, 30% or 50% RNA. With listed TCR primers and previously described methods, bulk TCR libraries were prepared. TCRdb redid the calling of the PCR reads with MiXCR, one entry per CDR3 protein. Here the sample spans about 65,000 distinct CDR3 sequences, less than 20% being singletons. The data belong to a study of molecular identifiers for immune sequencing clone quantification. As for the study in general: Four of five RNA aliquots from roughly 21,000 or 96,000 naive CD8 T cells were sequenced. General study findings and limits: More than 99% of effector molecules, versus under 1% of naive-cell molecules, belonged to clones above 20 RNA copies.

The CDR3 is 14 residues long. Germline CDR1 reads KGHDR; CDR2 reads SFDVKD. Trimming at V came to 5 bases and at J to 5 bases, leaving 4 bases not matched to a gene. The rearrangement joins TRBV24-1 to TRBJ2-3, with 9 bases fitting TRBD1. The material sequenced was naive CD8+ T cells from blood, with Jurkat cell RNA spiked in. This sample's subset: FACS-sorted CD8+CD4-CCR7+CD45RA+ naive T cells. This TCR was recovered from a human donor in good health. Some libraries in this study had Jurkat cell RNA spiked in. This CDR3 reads CATSATGGEDTQYF. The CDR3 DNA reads TGTGCCACCAGTGCTACAGGGGGCGAAGATACGCAGTATTTT.